This note documents a single T cell receptor (beta chain) sequence. CDR3 length: 15 residues. V was trimmed by 5 bases and J by 2 bases, leaving 14 bases between them. In germline, CDR1 is MNHEY, CDR2 SMNVEV (reference sequence). This entry belongs to a study of blood T cell repertoires in COVID-19. Turning to the study itself: Acute-phase and convalescent COVID-19 samples originated in the United States, Italy and Spain. The cDNA or gDNA used as material had been derived from T cells, B-cell-depleted T cells, or PBMCs.

Enrollment of patients from Seattle took place during active infection, with longitudinal follow-up. As handled by the study authors: Amplification from reference gene primers served as the basis for estimated nucleated cell counts. Sequencing was performed with immunoSEQ multiplex PCR; in TCRdb, only in-frame clones are kept and a portion is missing. That table is the source of V, J and clone size, and D and trimming were worked out from the DNA. The sample shows roughly 150,000 clones, about 86% of them seen only once. The rearrangement joins TRBV27 to TRBJ2-3; D may be TRBD1 (6 bases). Sequenced: peripheral blood. This TCR came from a woman aged 70-85 years with COVID-19, enrolled during active disease. The CDR3 DNA reads TGTGCCAGCAGTCCGTACAGGGACGTCACAGATACGCAGTATTTT. Translation: CASSPYRDVTDTQYF.